The present entry profiles one T cell receptor (beta chain) with its context. The data derive from a study of blood T cell repertoires in COVID-19. Study-wide context: Researchers got acute and convalescent COVID-19 samples from the United States, Italy and Spain. PBMCs, B-cell-depleted T cells, or T cells provided the cDNA or gDNA that made up the material.

In the authors' methods: From reference gene primer amplification, estimates of nucleated cell counts were derived. TCRdb's copy holds only in-frame clones and misses some; the assay was immunoSEQ multiplex PCR. For V, J and clone size, that table is used; D and trimming come from the DNA. The data hold fewer than 200,000 clones, with roughly 87% observed a single time. The germline V gene encodes CDR1 SEHNR and CDR2 FQNEAQ (reference sequence). This CDR3 is built from 15 residues. The V and J ends lost 4 bases and 5 bases, in that order; junction bases with no gene match: 9. The receptor comes from a woman between 50 and 59 years old with acute or convalescent COVID-19. Sequenced sample: peripheral blood. The chain employs TRBV7-9 and TRBJ2-5, with 8 bases that match TRBD2. This chain's CDR3 is CASSSPAGVGETQYF. CDR3 bases: TGTGCCAGCAGCTCGCCAGCGGGAGTCGGGGAGACCCAGTACTTC.